This T cell receptor (beta chain) was recorded in a study of blood T cell repertoires in COVID-19. About the research overall: There were acute and convalescent COVID-19 samples, and they came from the United States, Italy and Spain. The analysed material was cDNA or gDNA that came from T cells, B-cell-depleted T cells, or PBMCs.

In the source study's methods: By means of reference gene primer amplification, nucleated cell counts were estimated. Method: immunoSEQ multiplex PCR; TCRdb's copy keeps in-frame clones and lacks some. Clone size and the V and J calls come from that table; the DNA yielded D and trimming. The sample contains 150,000 or so clones, over 60% of which appear only once. This sequence originates from a woman aged 45-60 years with active or convalescent COVID-19. Specimen: peripheral blood.

The CDR3 spells CATSRGGQGKANYGYTF. The CDR3 nucleotides read TGTGCCACCAGCAGAGGCGGACAGGGGAAGGCTAACTATGGCTACACCTTC. The chain links TRBV15 to TRBJ1-2, with 9 nucleotides matching TRBD1. The CDR3 loop spans 17 amino acids. V gave up 1 base and J gave up 0 bases; unmatched junction bases: 6. Germline V gene lookup returns CDR1 LNHNV and CDR2 YYDKDF (reference sequence). The full variable domain, rest sourced from reference TRBV15 and TRBJ1-2, is DAMVIQNPRYQVTQFGKPVTLSCSQTLNHNVMYWYQQKSSQAPKLLFHYYDKDFNNEADTPDNFQSRRPNTSFCFLDIRSPGLGDTAMYLCATSRGGQGKANYGYTFGSGTRLTVV.